Presented here are 30 T cell receptor beta chains from one specimen sequenced in a study of OX40 agonist ivuxolimab in advanced cancers. Repertoires were generated with immunoSEQ multiplex PCR, while TCRdb's copy carries only in-frame clones and drops some. The sample yields 75,000 to 95,000 clones, roughly 90% seen once. The sample here was CD4+ or CD8+ T cells sorted from blood, taken in a trial of the OX40 agonist ivuxolimab. Every receptor here comes from an adult with an advanced solid tumor such as melanoma, head and neck, liver or kidney cancer.

This clone is a singleton in its sample. The chain employs TRBV6-1 and TRBJ2-5; D is unclear. The ends were cut back, 4 bases at V and 2 bases at J, with 11 bases in the middle. Germline V gene data show CDR1 as MNHNS and CDR2 as SASEGT. The CDR3 runs 14 residues. CDR3: CASSVNPLQETQYF. The DNA for the CDR3 is TGTGCCAGCAGTGTGAACCCTTTACAAGAGACCCAGTACTTC.

The J gene is TRBJ1-1, the V gene TRBV29-1; D gene ambiguous. There are 12 residues in the CDR3. Germline V lookup: CDR1 SQVTM, CDR2 ANQGSEA. Trimming pared 4 bases from V and 0 bases from J, leaving 6 bases between. The CDR3 DNA sequence: TGCAGCGTTGTACCGGTGAACACTGAAGCTTTCTTT. The encoded protein is CSVVPVNTEAFF. Drawing the rest from reference TRBV29-1 and TRBJ1-1, the complete variable domain is SAVISQKPSRDICQRGTSLTIQCQVDSQVTMMFWYRQQPGQSLTLIATANQGSEATYESGFVIDKFPISRPNLTFSTLTVSNMSPEDSSIYLCSVVPVNTEAFFGQGTRLTVV.

The J gene is TRBJ2-5, the V gene TRBV19; 8 bases agree with TRBD1. Losses at the gene ends were 6 bases for V and 2 bases for J; bases not matched to a gene: 2. From germline, CDR1 is LNHDA and CDR2 SQIVND (reference sequence). This CDR3 contains 13 residues. CDR3 DNA: TGTGCCAGTAGGACAGGGGTTCAAGAGACCCAGTACTTC. This codes for CASRTGVQETQYF. The full variable domain, its missing parts supplied by reference TRBV19 and TRBJ2-5, is DGGITQSPKYLFRKEGQNVTLSCEQNLNHDAMYWYRQDPGQGLRLIYYSQIVNDFQKGDIAEGYSVSREKKESFPLTVTSAQKNPTAFYLCASRTGVQETQYFGPGTRLLVL.

This clone was counted a single time. This chain joins TRBV27 and TRBJ2-1, with TRBD1 matching 9 bases. Germline values: CDR1 MNHEY, CDR2 SMNVEV (reference sequence). This CDR3 spans 14 amino acids. J gave up 6 bases and V 3 bases, and 3 bases lay outside the gene matches. CDR3 amino acids: CASSLDRGPNEQFF. The CDR3 DNA sequence: TGTGCCAGCAGTTTGGACAGGGGACCCAATGAGCAGTTCTTC.

This clone was counted a single time. V and J are TRBV19 and TRBJ1-1; the D is unclear. The V end was cut by 2 bases, the J end by 5 bases, with 6 bases between. The CDR3 runs 12 residues. CDR1 is LNHDA and CDR2 is SQIVND in the germline V gene (reference sequence). For the CDR3, the DNA is TGTGCCAGTAGTATAACGAGGACTGAAGCTTTCTTT. Translated: CASSITRTEAFF.

The CDR3 is CASSRLRTGSPDTQYF. In DNA form, the CDR3 reads TGTGCCAGCTCACGACTCAGGACAGGGAGCCCAGATACGCAGTATTTT. This chain joins TRBV7-8 and TRBJ2-3; TRBD1 aligns across 8 bases. Unmatched junction bases numbered 14, after V lost 8 bases and J lost 4 bases. The CDR3 covers 16 residues. The V gene's germline CDR1 is SGHVS and CDR2 FQNEAQ.

This clone has just a few counts. J is TRBJ2-2 and V is TRBV30; 9 bases fit TRBD1. CDR3 length: 15 amino acids. The ends lost 2 bases at V and 5 bases at J; junction bases unmatched: 6. Germline V lookup: CDR1 GTSNPN, CDR2 SVGIG (reference sequence). The DNA for the CDR3 is TGTGCCTGGAGTTCCTACAGGGGGCGGACCGGGGAGCTGTTTTTT. This translates into CAWSSYRGRTGELFF.

The chain combines TRBV5-1 with TRBJ2-5, with no clear D. The CDR3 covers 14 residues. Trimming left V 7 bases short and J 2 bases short, with 15 bases between. The germline CDR1 and CDR2 sequences are SGHRS and YFSETQ. The CDR3: CASGVGRLQETQYF. The CDR3 DNA sequence: TGCGCCAGCGGGGTCGGGCGGTTACAAGAGACCCAGTACTTC. The full variable domain, completed using reference TRBV5-1 and TRBJ2-5, is KAGVTQTPRYLIKTRGQQVTLSCSPISGHRSVSWYQQTPGQGLQFLFEYFSETQRNKGNFPGRFSGRQFSNSRSEMNVSTLELGDSALYLCASGVGRLQETQYFGPGTRLLVL.

J is TRBJ2-7 and V is TRBV30; D possibly corresponds to TRBD2 (5 bases). V lost 3 bases and J 0 bases, leaving 15 bases between the germline ends. This CDR3 has 15 residues. CDR1 is GTSNPN and CDR2 is SVGIG in the germline V gene (reference sequence). CDR3 DNA: TGTGCCTGGAGAGAGGAGGACGCGGGCTCCTACGAGCAGTACTTC. Residues: CAWREEDAGSYEQYF.

The gene calls are TRBV30 and TRBJ2-1, with TRBD2 identical over 11 bases. The CDR3 totals 14 residues. CDR1 is GTSNPN and CDR2 is SVGIG in the germline V gene (reference sequence). V shed 2 bases and J 7 bases; nucleotides not matched to a gene: 4. The CDR3 spells CAWSLAGGRNEQFF. As DNA, the CDR3 is TGTGCCTGGAGTCTAGCGGGAGGCAGGAATGAGCAGTTCTTC.

J is TRBJ2-5 and V is TRBV9; the match to TRBD2 covers 8 bases. In germline, CDR1 is SGDLS, CDR2 YYNGEE. V trimming: 0 bases; J trimming: 0 bases; junction bases outside the gene matches: 4. The CDR3 is 16 amino acids. This CDR3 is CASSVGAGGYQETQYF. The CDR3 DNA reads as TGTGCCAGCAGCGTAGGGGCGGGAGGCTACCAAGAGACCCAGTACTTC.

The rearrangement links TRBV4-3 to TRBJ1-4; a possible D gene is TRBD1 (6 bases). Trimming removed 4 bases at V and 6 bases at J, with 18 bases between. The CDR3 is 16 residues long. Germline V gene sequence: CDR1 LGHNA, CDR2 YSLEER. The CDR3 nucleotides are TGCGCCAGCAGCCCATTGTCGCTGGGGGGCGATGAAAAACTGTTTTTT. Amino acids: CASSPLSLGGDEKLFF.

The rearrangement links TRBV30 to TRBJ2-1, with D possibly called TRBD1 or TRBD2 (5 bases each). Trimming cost V 4 bases and J 6 bases, with 19 bases left between them. Germline CDR1 GTSNPN, CDR2 SVGIG (reference sequence). This CDR3 has 15 amino acids. DNA of the CDR3: TGTGCCTGGATTTCCCCCGTCGGGACCGCCAATGAGCAGTTCTTC. This sequence encodes CAWISPVGTANEQFF.

DNA of the CDR3: TGTGCCAGCAGCTTAGGTCGTGCCAGAAGTACTGAAGCTTTCTTT. Its protein is CASSLGRARSTEAFF. The chain joins TRBV7-8 to TRBJ1-1; D uncertain. Germline V gene data show CDR1 as SGHVS and CDR2 as FQNEAQ. Deletions cut 1 base from V and 5 bases from J, with 14 bases between. The CDR3 is 15 amino acids.

On this clone: The sample has other DNA sequences that encode this CDR3 too. The J gene is TRBJ2-7, the V gene TRBV7-9; 8 nucleotides align to TRBD2. Trimming cost V 3 bases and J 6 bases; bases outside gene matches: 1. Germline V lookup: CDR1 SEHNR, CDR2 FQNEAQ (reference sequence). The CDR3 totals 12 residues. CDR3: CASSLAGGEQYF. DNA for the CDR3: TGTGCCAGCAGCTTGGCGGGGGGCGAGCAGTACTTC.

This clone has more than one count but fewer than ten. The chain is built from TRBV5-6 and TRBJ1-4; TRBD1 aligns across 9 bases. The germline gives CDR1 SGHDT, CDR2 YYEEEE. CDR3 length: 12 residues. V was pared by 5 bases and J by 12 bases, with 5 bases of the junction left unmatched. CDR3 sequence (DNA): TGTGCCAGCAGTCCCCGGGACAGGGAACTGTTTTTT. Residues: CASSPRDRELFF. Based on the CDR3 plus reference TRBV5-6 and TRBJ1-4, the full variable domain is DAGVTQSPTHLIKTRGQQVTLRCSPKSGHDTVSWYQQALGQGPQFIFQYYEEEERQRGNFPDRFSGHQFPNYSSELNVNALLLGDSALYLCASSPRDRELFFGSGTQLSVL.

In this sample, this clone is medium-sized. This chain connects TRBV21-1 to TRBJ2-7; the table calls TRBD2, which could not be checked here. TRBV21-1 is given as a pseudogene. The CDR3 has 18 amino acids. CDR3 protein: CASSNPRSEGEASYEQYF. The CDR3 coding sequence is TGTGCCAGCAGCAACCCCCGCAGCGAAGGTGAGGCCTCCTACGAGCAGTACTTC.

This clone appeared once. The chain employs TRBV18 and TRBJ2-1; D not resolved. V lost 3 bases to trimming and J lost 5 bases, with 5 bases between them. The germline V gene has CDR1 KGHSH and CDR2 LQKENI. The CDR3 is made up of 12 amino acids. The CDR3 DNA reads TGTGCCAGCTCACCCAGCCACAATGAGCAGTTCTTC. Protein sequence: CASSPSHNEQFF.

The chain joins TRBV7-2 to TRBJ2-5, with a tentative D call TRBD2 (5 bases). Trimming stripped 7 bases from V and 0 bases from J, with 12 bases between. There are 14 residues in the CDR3. Germline V gene lookup returns CDR1 SGHTA and CDR2 FQGNSA. The CDR3: CASKARANQETQYF. CDR3 bases: TGTGCCAGCAAGGCGAGGGCCAACCAAGAGACCCAGTACTTC.

V gene TRBV6-5 combines with J gene TRBJ1-1, with 7 bases that match TRBD1. The germline V gene encodes CDR1 MNHEY and CDR2 SVGAGI. V shed 2 bases, J shed 4 bases, and the junction held 4 bases outside the gene matches. This CDR3 has 14 amino acids. The CDR3 here is CASSYRQGGTEAFF. The CDR3 DNA sequence: TGTGCCAGCAGTTACCGACAGGGAGGCACTGAAGCTTTCTTT.

This chain connects TRBV2 to TRBJ2-2; 7 bases line up with TRBD1. The trim removed 6 bases at V and 6 bases at J, leaving 7 bases unmatched. The CDR3 covers 14 residues. Germline V lookup: CDR1 SNHLY, CDR2 FYNNEI. For the CDR3, the DNA is TGTGCCAGCAGGGCCGCTACAGGGGCCGGGGAGCTGTTTTTT. Encoded protein: CASRAATGAGELFF.

This clone was counted between two and nine times. The gene calls are TRBV7-8 and TRBJ1-5; TRBD1 is a possible D gene (5 bases). CDR3 length: 15 amino acids. CDR1 is SGHVS, CDR2 FQNEAQ, per germline. Trimming took off 1 base at V and 2 bases at J, with 9 bases between the two ends. The CDR3 sequence is CASSLVGGGNQPQHF. The DNA of the CDR3 is TGTGCCAGCAGCTTAGTGGGGGGTGGCAATCAGCCCCAGCATTTT.

In the case of this clone: The sample carries other DNA sequences with the same CDR3. The CDR3 DNA sequence: TGCGCCAGCAGCCAAGGGCTCCGTGACTATGGCTACACCTTC. It codes for CASSQGLRDYGYTF. The chain carries TRBV4-3 and TRBJ1-2; D is uncertain. The germline V gene has CDR1 LGHNA and CDR2 YSLEER. This CDR3 spans 14 amino acids. V was shortened by 1 base and J by 3 bases, with 9 bases between the two germline ends.

This rearrangement joins TRBV5-1 to TRBJ2-5; D is unresolved. Trimming left V 2 bases short and J 3 bases short, with 17 bases between. This CDR3 region has 16 residues. The germline gives CDR1 SGHRS, CDR2 YFSETQ. The CDR3 nucleotides read TGCGCCAGCAGCTTCGGACGCGCGTCGCCTAAAGAGACCCAGTACTTC. Amino acid sequence: CASSFGRASPKETQYF.

This chain connects TRBV5-1 to TRBJ2-7; D not certain. V shed 2 bases and J shed 2 bases, with 11 bases lying between them. The V gene's germline CDR1 is SGHRS and CDR2 YFSETQ. The CDR3 length is 14 residues. The CDR3: CASSLMTSTYEQYF. In nucleotides, the CDR3 is TGCGCCAGCAGCTTAATGACCAGTACCTACGAGCAGTACTTC.

The chain links TRBV10-3 to TRBJ2-1; 8 bases line up with TRBD2. Germline V gene data show CDR1 as ENHRY and CDR2 as SYGVKD. The CDR3 is 15 amino acids. V was pared by 3 bases and J by 1 base, with 2 bases of the junction left unmatched. CDR3 DNA sequence: TGTGCCATCAGTGAAGCGGGAGAGTCCTACAATGAGCAGTTCTTC. Encoded protein: CAISEAGESYNEQFF.

The DNA of the CDR3 is TGTGCCAGCAAAAAAGCAGGGACTGGGGCCAACGTCCTGACTTTC. Translating gives CASKKAGTGANVLTF. V usage is TRBV28 and J usage is TRBJ2-6, with D perhaps TRBD1 (5 bases). This CDR3 comprises 15 residues. With 7 bases removed from V and 2 bases from J, the gap between germline ends came to 12 bases. Germline CDR1 is MDHEN and CDR2 is SYDVKM.

The chain combines TRBV7-2 with TRBJ2-7; no definite D call. This CDR3 comprises 13 residues. The germline V gene has CDR1 SGHTA and CDR2 FQGNSA. V lost 2 bases to trimming and J lost 4 bases, with 9 bases between them. The CDR3 bases are TGTGCCAGCAGCTTAATCCGCGCGTACGAGCAGTACTTC. Protein: CASSLIRAYEQYF.

V gene TRBV5-1 combines with J gene TRBJ1-1, with TRBD1 matching 7 bases. The germline V gene has CDR1 SGHRS and CDR2 YFSETQ. The CDR3 is 15 residues long. The V gene end was trimmed by 0 bases and the J gene end by 4 bases; junction bases not matched to a gene: 6. CDR3 nucleotides: TGCGCCAGCAGCTTGGAACAGGGGAGTGGCACTGAAGCTTTCTTT. It encodes CASSLEQGSGTEAFF.

The chain links TRBV5-1 to TRBJ2-3; possibly TRBD1 for D (6 bases). This CDR3 region has 16 residues. Per germline, CDR1 SGHRS and CDR2 YFSETQ. Trimming took off 0 bases at V and 5 bases at J, with 16 bases between the two ends. CDR3 in amino acids: CASSLALRGNGDTQYF. CDR3 DNA: TGCGCCAGCAGCTTGGCTCTCAGGGGTAATGGAGATACGCAGTATTTT. Full variable domain (remainder filled in from reference TRBV5-1 and TRBJ2-3): KAGVTQTPRYLIKTRGQQVTLSCSPISGHRSVSWYQQTPGQGLQFLFEYFSETQRNKGNFPGRFSGRQFSNSRSEMNVSTLELGDSALYLCASSLALRGNGDTQYFGPGTRLTVL.